The sequence of this T cell receptor (beta chain) was determined in a study of T cell responses to AZD1222 COVID-19 vaccine. Deletions cut 6 bases from V and 4 bases from J, with 10 bases between. CDR1 is DFQATT, CDR2 SNEGSKA, per germline (reference sequence). The CDR3 spans 11 residues. This clone is a singleton in its sample. Other DNA sequences of this sample code for an identical CDR3. Sequencing was performed with immunoSEQ multiplex PCR; in TCRdb, only in-frame clones are kept and a portion is missing. The sample lists 110,000 or so clones, approximately 90% occurring once. The chain recombines TRBV20-1 with TRBJ2-7, with D maybe TRBD2 (6 bases). This clonotype originated in an adult in good health. Sample: peripheral blood, taken on day 0 of AZD1222 vaccination. The CDR3 DNA reads as TGCAGTGCGCGGGACTCATACGAGCAGTACTTC. This translates into CSARDSYEQYF.